These 20 T cell receptor beta chains came from one sample sequenced in a study of blood T cell repertoires in COVID-19. Profiled with immunoSEQ multiplex PCR; TCRdb holds only in-frame clones, not every one. The sample carries some 150,000 clones, about 90% recorded once. The sequenced sample consisted of peripheral blood. Receptor source: a man in his fifties or sixties with active COVID-19.

J is TRBJ1-3 and V is TRBV6-5, with 7 nucleotides matching TRBD1. CDR1 and CDR2 (germline): MNHEY, SVGAGI. CDR3 length equals 15 residues. With 5 bases clipped from V and 8 bases from J, the junction kept 12 bases outside the gene matches. Written as DNA, the CDR3 is TGTGCCAGCAGTCATAGGGACAGAGGTGGGGACACCATATATTTT. This codes for CASSHRDRGGDTIYF.

This clone was recorded a few times. The chain is built from TRBV7-3 and TRBJ2-3; 12 bases align to TRBD1. V was clipped by 5 bases and J by 4 bases; unmatched bases: 7. CDR3 length: 16 residues. Germline-derived CDR1 and CDR2 are SGHTA and FQGTGA. DNA of the CDR3: TGTGCCAGCAGCGGAACCGGGACAGGGGGCCCAGATACGCAGTATTTT. Protein: CASSGTGTGGPDTQYF. Full variable domain (remainder filled in from reference TRBV7-3 and TRBJ2-3): GAGVSQTPSNKVTEKGKYVELRCDPISGHTALYWYRQSLGQGPEFLIYFQGTGAADDSGLPNDRFFAVRPEGSVSTLKIQRTERGDSAVYLCASSGTGTGGPDTQYFGPGTRLTVL.

The chain carries TRBV7-9 and TRBJ1-1; D may be TRBD1 (6 bases). The CDR3 consists of 12 residues. Trimming left V 2 bases short and J 7 bases short, with 8 bases between. Germline V CDR1 and CDR2: SEHNR, FQNEAQ (reference sequence). The CDR3 DNA sequence: TGTGCCAGCAGCTTACGACAGGTTGAAGCTTTCTTT. It is translated as CASSLRQVEAFF.

The chain has TRBV27 and TRBJ2-2; no reliable D call. The CDR3 is made up of 16 amino acids. The germline gives CDR1 MNHEY, CDR2 SMNVEV (reference sequence). The ends were cut back, 6 bases at V and 6 bases at J, with 20 bases in the middle. In DNA, the CDR3 is TGTGCCAGCAGCCCCGTATTTCCGTTTATAGCCGGGGAGCTGTTTTTT. This translates into CASSPVFPFIAGELFF.

This rearrangement joins TRBV7-2 to TRBJ2-1; TRBD2 matches at 8 bases. This CDR3 comprises 15 residues. V was clipped by 3 bases and J by 3 bases; unmatched bases: 4. The germline V gene has CDR1 SGHTA and CDR2 FQGNSA. This CDR3 is CASSFSSGGYNEQFF. CDR3 DNA: TGTGCCAGCAGCTTTAGCAGCGGGGGCTACAATGAGCAGTTCTTC.

V gene TRBV7-2 combines with J gene TRBJ1-1, with a possible D match to TRBD1 (5 bases). V was trimmed by 0 bases and J by 5 bases, leaving 13 bases between them. The V gene's germline CDR1 is SGHTA and CDR2 FQGNSA. The CDR3 length is 15 residues. The CDR3 sequence is CASSLARGAGTEAFF. CDR3 in DNA: TGTGCCAGCAGCTTAGCGCGTGGGGCAGGGACTGAAGCTTTCTTT.

The chain uses TRBV5-4 and TRBJ2-7, with 8 bases lining up with TRBD1. Per the germline V gene, CDR1 is SGHNT and CDR2 is YYREEE (reference sequence). Trimming at V came to 4 bases and at J to 9 bases, leaving 6 bases not matched to a gene. The CDR3 sequence is 12 residues long. This chain's CDR3 is CASSIDRGRQYF. The CDR3 DNA reads as TGTGCCAGCAGCATTGACAGGGGTAGGCAGTACTTC.

This chain links TRBV6-5 with TRBJ2-7, with 10 bases identical to TRBD1. Trimming at V came to 5 bases and at J to 6 bases, leaving 7 bases not matched to a gene. The CDR3 is 14 residues long. CDR1 and CDR2 (germline): MNHEY, SVGAGI. The CDR3: CASSPGQGKGEQYF. The DNA for the CDR3 is TGTGCCAGCAGTCCGGGACAGGGGAAGGGCGAGCAGTACTTC.

This chain connects TRBV7-2 to TRBJ2-5; 8 bases line up with TRBD1. V was pared by 8 bases and J by 4 bases, with 9 bases of the junction left unmatched. This CDR3 spans 14 amino acids. The germline V gene encodes CDR1 SGHTA and CDR2 FQGNSA. CDR3 sequence reads: CASSRQGRRETQYF. The CDR3 region has the DNA TGTGCCAGCTCCCGACAGGGGAGAAGAGAGACCCAGTACTTC.

The chain is built from TRBV11-2 and TRBJ2-1, with D perhaps TRBD2 (5 bases). Trimming took 1 base from V and 5 from J, leaving 15 bases between them. The length of the CDR3 is 16 residues. Per germline, CDR1 SGHAT and CDR2 FQNNGV. The CDR3 nucleotides are TGTGCCAGCAGCTTAGTTCGGGGAAACGTTGACAATGAGCAGTTCTTC. Protein product: CASSLVRGNVDNEQFF.

The chain recombines TRBV6-5 with TRBJ2-1, with D possibly being TRBD1 (5 bases). In germline, CDR1 is MNHEY, CDR2 SVGAGI. Trimming left V 10 bases short and J 9 bases short, with 16 bases between. This CDR3 has 12 residues. This chain's CDR3 is CATTQGVTEQFF. CDR3 sequence (DNA): TGTGCCACGACGCAGGGTGTAACTGAGCAGTTCTTC.

The chain combines TRBV5-1 with TRBJ1-4; TRBD1 matches at 7 bases. The germline gives CDR1 SGHRS, CDR2 YFSETQ. The length of the CDR3 is 14 residues. V gave up 4 bases and J gave up 5 bases; unmatched junction bases: 5. The CDR3 nucleotides read TGCGCCAGCAGCCCGCGACAGGGAAATGAAAAACTGTTTTTT. It encodes CASSPRQGNEKLFF.

The genes are TRBV5-4 and TRBJ2-1; 10 bases map to TRBD2. The CDR3 contains 15 residues. Trimming took 4 bases from V and 3 from J; bases not matched to a gene: 4. From germline, CDR1 is SGHNT and CDR2 YYREEE (reference sequence). Here the CDR3 DNA reads TGTGCCAGCAGCAGGAGACTAGCGGGCTACAATGAGCAGTTCTTC. Encoded protein: CASSRRLAGYNEQFF.

The chain joins TRBV5-1 to TRBJ2-2; D is ambiguous. The CDR3 extends over 14 amino acids. Germline CDR1 is SGHRS and CDR2 is YFSETQ. The V gene lost 2 bases and the J gene lost 5 bases, with 10 bases spanning the gap. CDR3 coding DNA: TGCGCCAGCAGCTTAACTCAGGTTACCGGGGAGCTGTTTTTT. Its protein is CASSLTQVTGELFF.

The gene calls are TRBV9 and TRBJ1-3; D uncertain. The ends were cut back, 4 bases at V and 9 bases at J, with 17 bases in the middle. Germline CDR1 reads SGDLS; CDR2 reads YYNGEE. The CDR3 loop spans 14 amino acids. DNA for the CDR3: TGTGCCAGCAGCACCGGTGGTCGTGCAGGCACCATATATTTT. Residues: CASSTGGRAGTIYF.

The CDR3 nucleotides are TGTGCCAGCTCACTATGGAGAGGCTGGGTGGTAGAGACCCAGTACTTC. The encoded protein is CASSLWRGWVVETQYF. The chain combines TRBV18 with TRBJ2-5; D not certain. The CDR3 runs 16 residues. V lost 4 bases to trimming and J lost 4 bases, with 19 bases between them. CDR1 is KGHSH, CDR2 LQKENI, per germline.

This rearrangement joins TRBV11-2 to TRBJ1-2; D is possibly TRBD1 (6 bases). CDR1 and CDR2 (germline): SGHAT, FQNNGV. CDR3 size: 16 residues. Trimming took 0 bases from V and 4 from J, leaving 15 bases between them. As DNA, the CDR3 is TGTGCCAGCAGCTTAGAGCCCACAGGGCGCCCCTATGGCTACACCTTC. Its protein product is CASSLEPTGRPYGYTF.

The J gene is TRBJ2-6, the V gene TRBV10-3; no firm D call. Trimming stripped 3 bases from V and 1 base from J, with 4 bases between. The germline gives CDR1 ENHRY, CDR2 SYGVKD. This CDR3 spans 14 amino acids. The CDR3 nucleotides read TGTGCCATCAGTGACATGTCTGGGGCCAACGTCCTGACTTTC. Translating it yields CAISDMSGANVLTF.

The V call is TRBV6-5, the J call TRBJ2-1, with TRBD2 matching over 7 bases. With V trimmed by 6 bases and J by 6 bases, 5 bases remained unmatched. In germline, CDR1 is MNHEY, CDR2 SVGAGI. The CDR3 totals 13 residues. In nucleotides, the CDR3 is TGTGCCAGCAGCCTTAGGGAGGGCAATGAGCAGTTCTTC. Translating it yields CASSLREGNEQFF.

The chain links TRBV11-2 to TRBJ2-1, with 9 positions matching TRBD2. The CDR3 is 12 residues long. Trimming took 4 bases from V and 16 from J; bases not matched to a gene: 8. CDR1 and CDR2 from the germline V gene are SGHAT and FQNNGV. CDR3 nucleotides: TGTGCCAGCAGCTGGGGAGGGACTAGCTCTTTCTTC. Protein: CASSWGGTSSFF.